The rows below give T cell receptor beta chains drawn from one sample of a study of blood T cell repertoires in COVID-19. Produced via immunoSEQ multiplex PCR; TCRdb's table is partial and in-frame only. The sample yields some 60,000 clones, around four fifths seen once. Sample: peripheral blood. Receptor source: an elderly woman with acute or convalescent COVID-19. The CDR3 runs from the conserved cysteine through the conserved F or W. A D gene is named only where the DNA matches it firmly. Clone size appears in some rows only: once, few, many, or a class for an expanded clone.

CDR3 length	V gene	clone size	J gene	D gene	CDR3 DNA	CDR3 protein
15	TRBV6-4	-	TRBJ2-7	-	TGTGCCCGGCCCCCCCCCGGACAGAAGATCTACGAGCAGTACTTC	CARPPPGQKIYEQYF
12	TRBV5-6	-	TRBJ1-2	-	TGTGCCAGCAGCTTGGGCGGCTATGGCTACACCTTC	CASSLGGYGYTF
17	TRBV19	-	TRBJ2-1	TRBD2	TGTGCCAGTAGTTCACATGCCCTAGCGGACGTCTACAATGAGCAGTTCTTC	CASSSHALADVYNEQFF
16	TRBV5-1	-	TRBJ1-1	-	TGCGCCAGCAGCCCGTACCTAACAGGGCCGAACACTGAAGCTTTCTTT	CASSPYLTGPNTEAFF
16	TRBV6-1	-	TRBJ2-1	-	TGTGCCAGCAGTGTACAGGTCCTCACCTCCTACAATGAGCAGTTCTTC	CASSVQVLTSYNEQFF
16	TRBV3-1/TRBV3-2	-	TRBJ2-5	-	TGTGCCAGCAGCGCCAGAGGAGCGGGCAGCGGAGAGACCCAGTACTTC	CASSARGAGSGETQYF
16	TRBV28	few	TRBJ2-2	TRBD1	TGTGCCAGCACTATGGGGTTAGGGGGCCCGACCGGGGAGCTGTTTTTT	CASTMGLGGPTGELFF
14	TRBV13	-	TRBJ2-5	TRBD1	TGTGCCAGCAGCGCCCAGGGGGTCGGAGAGACCCAGTACTTC	CASSAQGVGETQYF
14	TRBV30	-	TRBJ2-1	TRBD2	TGTGCCTGGAGTACCGGGACTAGCGGGAGGGCTGTGTTCTTC	CAWSTGTSGRAVFF
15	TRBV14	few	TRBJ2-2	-	TGTGCCAGCAGCCAAGCACAGTCGAACACCGGGGAGCTGTTTTTT	CASSQAQSNTGELFF
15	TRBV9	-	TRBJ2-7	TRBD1	TGTGCCAGCAGCGTATATACAGGGGGCGGATACGAGCAGTACTTC	CASSVYTGGGYEQYF
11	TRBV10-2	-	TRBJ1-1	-	TGCGCCAGCAGTGAGGGCAGGGAAGGCTATTTT	CASSEGREGYF
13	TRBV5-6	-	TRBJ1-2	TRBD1	TGTGCCAGCAGCCCGGACAGGGCGGGGGGCTACACCTTC	CASSPDRAGGYTF
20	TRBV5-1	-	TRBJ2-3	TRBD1	TGCGCCAGCAGCCGGAATTTAGCCCCCAGGACAGGCCCTAGCACAGATACGCAGTATTTT	CASSRNLAPRTGPSTDTQYF
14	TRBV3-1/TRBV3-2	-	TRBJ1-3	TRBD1	TGTGCCAGCAGCCGAGGGACAGATGGAAACACCATATATTTT	CASSRGTDGNTIYF
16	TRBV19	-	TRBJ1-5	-	TGTGCCAGTACAACCCTTGTCCGGGGTAGCAATCAGCCCCAGCATTTT	CASTTLVRGSNQPQHF
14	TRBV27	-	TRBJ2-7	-	TGTGCCAGCAGTTACTCGGGTCAAACCTACGAGCAGTACTTC	CASSYSGQTYEQYF
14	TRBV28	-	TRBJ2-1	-	TGTGCCAGCAGTTTATCCGGGAGAACGTCGGCGCAGTTCTTC	CASSLSGRTSAQFF
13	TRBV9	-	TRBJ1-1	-	TGTGCCAGCAGCGGACAGTTGTACACTGAAGCTTTCTTT	CASSGQLYTEAFF
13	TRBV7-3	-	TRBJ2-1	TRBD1	TGTGCCAGCAGCCCGGATCGACAGGGAAGGGGGTTCTTC	CASSPDRQGRGFF
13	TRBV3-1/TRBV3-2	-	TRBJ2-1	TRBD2	TGTGCCAGCAGCCAGCGACTAGCGGCAGGGCAGTTCTTC	CASSQRLAAGQFF
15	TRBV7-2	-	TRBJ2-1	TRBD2	TGTGCCAGCAGCTCCAGACTAGCGGGGGGGCCTGAGCAGTTCTTC	CASSSRLAGGPEQFF
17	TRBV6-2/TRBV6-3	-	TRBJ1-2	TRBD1	TGTGCCAGCAGTTACGTATCGGGAGGGGGCCGTGGCTATGGCTACACCTTC	CASSYVSGGGRGYGYTF
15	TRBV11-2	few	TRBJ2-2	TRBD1	TGTGCCAGCAGCGCCAGACAGGGGGGGACCGGGGAGCTGTTTTTT	CASSARQGGTGELFF
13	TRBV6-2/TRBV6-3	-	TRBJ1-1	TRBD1	TGTGCCAGCAGTCTAGACAGGGCCACTGAAGCTTTCTTT	CASSLDRATEAFF
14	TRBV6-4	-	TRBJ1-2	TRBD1	TGTGCCAGCAGTGACCCTTCGACAGGGGGAGGCTACACCTTC	CASSDPSTGGGYTF
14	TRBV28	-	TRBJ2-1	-	TGTGCCAGCAGTGAATCGGGTAGTAAGGATGAGCAGTTCTTC	CASSESGSKDEQFF